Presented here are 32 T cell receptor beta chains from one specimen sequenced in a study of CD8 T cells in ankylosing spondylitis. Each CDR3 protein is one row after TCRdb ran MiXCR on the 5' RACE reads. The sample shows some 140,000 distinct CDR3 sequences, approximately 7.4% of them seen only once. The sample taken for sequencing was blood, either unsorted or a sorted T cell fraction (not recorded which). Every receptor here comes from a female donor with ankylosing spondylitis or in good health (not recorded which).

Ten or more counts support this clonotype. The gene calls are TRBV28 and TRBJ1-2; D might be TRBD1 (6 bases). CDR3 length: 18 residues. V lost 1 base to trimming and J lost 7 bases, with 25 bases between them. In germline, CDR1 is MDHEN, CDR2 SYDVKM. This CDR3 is CASSLYGTGRYNTFGYTF. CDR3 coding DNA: TGTGCCAGCAGTTTATACGGTACAGGGCGCTATAACACATTTGGCTACACCTTC.

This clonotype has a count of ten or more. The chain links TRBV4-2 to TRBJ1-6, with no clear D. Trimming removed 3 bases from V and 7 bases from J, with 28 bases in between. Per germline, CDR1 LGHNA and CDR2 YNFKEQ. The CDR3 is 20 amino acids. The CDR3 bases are TGTGCCAGCAGCCAGGACCCCCCCAGCGGGCCAGAAGTTTTGAATTCACCCCTCCACTTT. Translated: CASSQDPPSGPEVLNSPLHF.

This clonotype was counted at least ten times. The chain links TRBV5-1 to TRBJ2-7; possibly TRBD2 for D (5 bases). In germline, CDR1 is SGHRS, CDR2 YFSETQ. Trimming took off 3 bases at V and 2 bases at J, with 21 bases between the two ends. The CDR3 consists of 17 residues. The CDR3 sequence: CASSSSPPASSPYEQYF. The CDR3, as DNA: TGCGCCAGCAGCTCTTCACCTCCAGCTAGCTCCCCCTACGAGCAGTACTTC.

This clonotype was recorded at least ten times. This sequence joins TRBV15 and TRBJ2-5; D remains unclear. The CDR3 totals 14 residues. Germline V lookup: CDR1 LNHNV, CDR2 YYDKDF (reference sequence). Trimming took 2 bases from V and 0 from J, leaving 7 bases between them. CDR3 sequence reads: CATSRYNNQETQYF. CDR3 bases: TGTGCCACCAGCAGATACAATAACCAAGAGACCCAGTACTTC.

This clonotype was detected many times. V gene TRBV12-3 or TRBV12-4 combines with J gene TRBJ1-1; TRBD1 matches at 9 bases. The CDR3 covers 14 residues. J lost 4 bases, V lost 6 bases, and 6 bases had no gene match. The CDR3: CASRLGQGGTEAFF. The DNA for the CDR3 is TGTGCCAGCAGATTGGGACAGGGTGGCACTGAAGCTTTCTTT.

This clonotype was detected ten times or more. CDR3 bases: TGTGCCAGCAGCTTAGGCCAAGGACAGGGGTGGCAGCCCCAGCATTTT. This translates into CASSLGQGQGWQPQHF. V is TRBV7-9 and J is TRBJ1-5, with 9 bases identical to TRBD1. Germline CDR1 SEHNR, CDR2 FQNEAQ (reference sequence). V was clipped by 1 base and J by 7 bases; unmatched bases: 8. CDR3 length: 16 residues.

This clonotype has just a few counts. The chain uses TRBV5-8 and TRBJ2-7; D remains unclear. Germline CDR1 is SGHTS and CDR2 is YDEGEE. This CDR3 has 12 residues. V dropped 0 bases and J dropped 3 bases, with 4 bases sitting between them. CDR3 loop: CASSLAYYEQYF. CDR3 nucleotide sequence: TGTGCCAGCAGCTTGGCCTACTACGAGCAGTACTTC. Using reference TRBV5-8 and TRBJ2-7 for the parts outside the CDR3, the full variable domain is EAGVTQSPTHLIKTRGQQATLRCSPISGHTSVYWYQQALGLGLQFLLWYDEGEERNRGNFPPRFSGRQFPNYSSELNVNALELEDSALYLCASSLAYYEQYFGPGTRLTVT.

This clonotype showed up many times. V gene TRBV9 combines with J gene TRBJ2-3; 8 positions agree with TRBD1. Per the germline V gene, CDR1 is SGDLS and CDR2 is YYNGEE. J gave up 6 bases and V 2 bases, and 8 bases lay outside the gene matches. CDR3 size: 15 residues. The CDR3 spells CASSVRTGIGDTQYF. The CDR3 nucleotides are TGTGCCAGCAGCGTCCGGACAGGGATTGGGGATACGCAGTATTTT.

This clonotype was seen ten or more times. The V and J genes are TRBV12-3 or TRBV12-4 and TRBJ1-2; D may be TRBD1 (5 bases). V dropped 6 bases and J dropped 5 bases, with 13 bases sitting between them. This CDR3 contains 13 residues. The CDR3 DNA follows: TGTGCCAGCAGGCCCGGGGCAGAGTATGGCTACACCTTC. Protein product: CASRPGAEYGYTF.

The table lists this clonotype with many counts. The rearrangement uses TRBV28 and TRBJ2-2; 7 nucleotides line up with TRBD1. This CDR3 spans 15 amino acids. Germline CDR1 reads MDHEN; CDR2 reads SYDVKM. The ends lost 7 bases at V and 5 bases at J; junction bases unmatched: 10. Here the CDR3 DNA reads TGTGCCAGCACTACCGGGACAGATATTACCGGGGAGCTGTTTTTT. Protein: CASTTGTDITGELFF.

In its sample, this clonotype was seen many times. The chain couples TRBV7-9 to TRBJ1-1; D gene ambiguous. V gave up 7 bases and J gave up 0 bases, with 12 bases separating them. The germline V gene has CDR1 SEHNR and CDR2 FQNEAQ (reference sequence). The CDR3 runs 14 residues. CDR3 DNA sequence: TGTGCCAGCACCCCCTTTCGGGTGAACACTGAAGCTTTCTTT. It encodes CASTPFRVNTEAFF.

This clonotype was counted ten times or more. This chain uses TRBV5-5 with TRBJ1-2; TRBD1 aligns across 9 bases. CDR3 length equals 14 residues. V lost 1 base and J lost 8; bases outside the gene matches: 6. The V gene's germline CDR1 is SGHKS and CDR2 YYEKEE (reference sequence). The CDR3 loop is CASSLRTGVGGYTF. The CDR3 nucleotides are TGTGCCAGCAGCTTGAGGACAGGGGTTGGCGGCTACACCTTC.

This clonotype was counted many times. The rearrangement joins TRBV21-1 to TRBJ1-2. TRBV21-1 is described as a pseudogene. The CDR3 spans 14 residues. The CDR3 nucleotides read TGTGCCAGCAGCAAAGACAAGGTGATGTGTGGCTACACCTTC. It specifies CASSKDKVMCGYTF.

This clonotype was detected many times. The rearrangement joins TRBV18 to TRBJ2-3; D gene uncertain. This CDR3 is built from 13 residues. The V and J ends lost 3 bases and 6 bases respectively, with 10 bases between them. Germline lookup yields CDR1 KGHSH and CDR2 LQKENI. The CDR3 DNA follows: TGTGCCAGCTCACCCGCGCGACCGGATACGCAGTATTTT. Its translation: CASSPARPDTQYF. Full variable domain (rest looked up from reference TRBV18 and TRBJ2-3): NAGVMQNPRHLVRRRGQEARLRCSPMKGHSHVYWYRQLPEEGLKFMVYLQKENIIDESGMPKERFSAEFPKEGPSILRIQQVVRGDSAAYFCASSPARPDTQYFGPGTRLTVL.

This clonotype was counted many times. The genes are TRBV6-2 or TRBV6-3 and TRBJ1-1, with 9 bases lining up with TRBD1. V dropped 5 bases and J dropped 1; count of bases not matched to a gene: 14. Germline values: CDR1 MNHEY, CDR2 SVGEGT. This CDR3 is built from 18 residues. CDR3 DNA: TGTGCCAGCAGTCCAATACCGGGACAGGGTCGGCGGAACACTGAAGCTTTCTTT. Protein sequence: CASSPIPGQGRRNTEAFF.

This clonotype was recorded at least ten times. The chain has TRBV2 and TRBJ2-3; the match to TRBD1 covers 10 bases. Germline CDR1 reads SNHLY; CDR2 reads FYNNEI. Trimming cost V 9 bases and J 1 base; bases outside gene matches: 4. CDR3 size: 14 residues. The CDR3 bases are TGTGCCAGAGGGACAGGGGTACGCACAGATACGCAGTATTTT. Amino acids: CARGTGVRTDTQYF.

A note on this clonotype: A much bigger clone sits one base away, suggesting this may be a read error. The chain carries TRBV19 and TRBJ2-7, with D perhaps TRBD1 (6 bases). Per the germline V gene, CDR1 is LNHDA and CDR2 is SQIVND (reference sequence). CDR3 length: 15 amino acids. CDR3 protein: CASSYGGRGGYEEYF. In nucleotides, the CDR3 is TGTGCCAGTAGTTATGGGGGCCGCGGCGGCTACGAGGAGTACTTC.

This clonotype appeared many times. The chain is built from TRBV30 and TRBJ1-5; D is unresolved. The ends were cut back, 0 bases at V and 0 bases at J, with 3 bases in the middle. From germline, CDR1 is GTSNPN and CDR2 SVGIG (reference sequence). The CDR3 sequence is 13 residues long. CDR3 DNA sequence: TGTGCCTGGAGTGTAGGTAGCAATCAGCCCCAGCATTTT. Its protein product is CAWSVGSNQPQHF. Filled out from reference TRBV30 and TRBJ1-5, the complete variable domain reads SQTIHQWPATLVQPVGSPLSLECTVEGTSNPNLYWYRQAAGRGLQLLFYSVGIGQISSEVPQNLSASRPQDRQFILSSKKLLLSDSGFYLCAWSVGSNQPQHFGDGTRLSIL.

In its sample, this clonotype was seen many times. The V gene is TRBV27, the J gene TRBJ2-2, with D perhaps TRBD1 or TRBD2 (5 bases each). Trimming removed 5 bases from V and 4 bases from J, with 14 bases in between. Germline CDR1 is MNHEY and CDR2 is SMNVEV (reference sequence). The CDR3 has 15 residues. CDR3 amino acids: CASSPEEGSTGELFF. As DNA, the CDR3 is TGTGCCAGCAGTCCAGAAGAGGGGAGCACCGGGGAGCTGTTTTTT.

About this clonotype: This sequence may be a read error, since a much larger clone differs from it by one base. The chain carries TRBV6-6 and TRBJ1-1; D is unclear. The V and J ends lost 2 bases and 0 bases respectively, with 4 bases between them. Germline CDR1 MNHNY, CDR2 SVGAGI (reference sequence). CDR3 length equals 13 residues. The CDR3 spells CASSYAVNTEAFF. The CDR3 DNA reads TGTGCCAGCAGTTACGCAGTGAACACTGAAGCTTTCTTT.

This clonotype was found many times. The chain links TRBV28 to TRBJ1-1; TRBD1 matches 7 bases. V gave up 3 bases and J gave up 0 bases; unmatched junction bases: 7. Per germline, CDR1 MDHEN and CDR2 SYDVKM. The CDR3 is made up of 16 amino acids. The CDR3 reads CASSFVGGGMNTEAFF. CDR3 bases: TGTGCCAGCAGTTTCGTCGGAGGGGGCATGAACACTGAAGCTTTCTTT.

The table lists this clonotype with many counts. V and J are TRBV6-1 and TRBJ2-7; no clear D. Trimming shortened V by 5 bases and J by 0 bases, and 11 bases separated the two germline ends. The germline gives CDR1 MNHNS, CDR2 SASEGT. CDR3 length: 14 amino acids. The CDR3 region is CASSRQSYSYEQYF. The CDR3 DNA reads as TGTGCCAGCAGTCGTCAGAGCTACTCCTACGAGCAGTACTTC.

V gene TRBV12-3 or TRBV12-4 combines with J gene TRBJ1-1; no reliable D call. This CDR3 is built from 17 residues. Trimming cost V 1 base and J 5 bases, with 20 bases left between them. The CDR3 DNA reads TGTGCCAGCAGTTTAGGGCTAGCGGGCCTCTCGAAGACTGAAGCTTTCTTT. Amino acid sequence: CASSLGLAGLSKTEAFF.

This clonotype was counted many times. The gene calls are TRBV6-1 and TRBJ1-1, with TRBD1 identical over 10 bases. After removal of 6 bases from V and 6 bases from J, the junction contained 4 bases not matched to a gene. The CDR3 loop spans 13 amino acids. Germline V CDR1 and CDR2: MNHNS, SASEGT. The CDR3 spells CASRIGQGAEAFF. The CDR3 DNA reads TGTGCCAGCAGGATCGGACAGGGGGCTGAAGCTTTCTTT.

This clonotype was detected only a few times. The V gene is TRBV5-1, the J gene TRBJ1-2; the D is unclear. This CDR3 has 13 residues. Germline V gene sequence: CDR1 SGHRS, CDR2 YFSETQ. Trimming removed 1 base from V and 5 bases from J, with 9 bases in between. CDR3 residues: CASSLPTGYGYTF. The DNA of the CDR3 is TGCGCCAGCAGCTTGCCAACGGGGTATGGCTACACCTTC.

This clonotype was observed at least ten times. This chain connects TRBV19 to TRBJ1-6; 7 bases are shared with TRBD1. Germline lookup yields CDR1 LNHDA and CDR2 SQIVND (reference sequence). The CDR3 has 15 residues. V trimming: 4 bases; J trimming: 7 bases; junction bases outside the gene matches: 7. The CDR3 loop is CASSTWDSANSPLHF. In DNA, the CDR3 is TGTGCCAGTAGTACCTGGGACAGTGCGAATTCACCCCTCCACTTT.

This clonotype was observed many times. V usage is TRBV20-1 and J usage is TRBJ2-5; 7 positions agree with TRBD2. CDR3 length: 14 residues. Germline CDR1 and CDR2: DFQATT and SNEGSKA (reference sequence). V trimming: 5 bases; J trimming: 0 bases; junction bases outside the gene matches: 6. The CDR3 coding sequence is TGCAGTGCTCGGGAGGTGGGGAACCAAGAGACCCAGTACTTC. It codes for CSAREVGNQETQYF.

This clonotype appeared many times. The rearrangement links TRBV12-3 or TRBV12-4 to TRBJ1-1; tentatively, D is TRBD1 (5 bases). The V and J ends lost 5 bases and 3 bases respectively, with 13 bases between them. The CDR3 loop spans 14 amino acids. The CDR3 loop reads CASSGLEGYTEAFF. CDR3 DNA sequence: TGTGCCAGCAGTGGTCTGGAGGGGTACACTGAAGCTTTCTTT.

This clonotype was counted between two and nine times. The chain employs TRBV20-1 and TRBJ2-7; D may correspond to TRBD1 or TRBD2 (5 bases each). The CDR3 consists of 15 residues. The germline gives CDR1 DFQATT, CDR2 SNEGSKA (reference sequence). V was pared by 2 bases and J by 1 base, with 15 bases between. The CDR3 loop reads CSARHQGRLSYEQYF. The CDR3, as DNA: TGCAGTGCTAGACATCAGGGACGCCTTTCCTACGAGCAGTACTTC.

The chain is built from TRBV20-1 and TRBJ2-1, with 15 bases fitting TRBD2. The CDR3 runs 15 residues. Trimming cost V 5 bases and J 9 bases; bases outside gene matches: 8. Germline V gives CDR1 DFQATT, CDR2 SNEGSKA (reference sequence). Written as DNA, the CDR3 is TGCAGTGCTTCTCGGACTAGCGGGGGGGTAGGTGAGCAGTTCTTC. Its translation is CSASRTSGGVGEQFF.

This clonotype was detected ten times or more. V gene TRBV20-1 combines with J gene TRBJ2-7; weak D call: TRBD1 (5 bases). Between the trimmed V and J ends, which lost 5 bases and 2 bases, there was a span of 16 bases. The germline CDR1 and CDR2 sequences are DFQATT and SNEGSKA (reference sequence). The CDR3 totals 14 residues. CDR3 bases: TGCAGTGCTCAGAGACAACAGGCTCCCTACGAGCAGTACTTC. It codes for CSAQRQQAPYEQYF.

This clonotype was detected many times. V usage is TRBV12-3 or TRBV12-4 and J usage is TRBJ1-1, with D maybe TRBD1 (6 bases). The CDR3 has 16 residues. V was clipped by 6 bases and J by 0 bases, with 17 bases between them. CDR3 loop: CASSGGGGSMNTEAFF. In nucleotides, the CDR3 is TGTGCCAGCAGCGGCGGGGGCGGGAGCATGAACACTGAAGCTTTCTTT.